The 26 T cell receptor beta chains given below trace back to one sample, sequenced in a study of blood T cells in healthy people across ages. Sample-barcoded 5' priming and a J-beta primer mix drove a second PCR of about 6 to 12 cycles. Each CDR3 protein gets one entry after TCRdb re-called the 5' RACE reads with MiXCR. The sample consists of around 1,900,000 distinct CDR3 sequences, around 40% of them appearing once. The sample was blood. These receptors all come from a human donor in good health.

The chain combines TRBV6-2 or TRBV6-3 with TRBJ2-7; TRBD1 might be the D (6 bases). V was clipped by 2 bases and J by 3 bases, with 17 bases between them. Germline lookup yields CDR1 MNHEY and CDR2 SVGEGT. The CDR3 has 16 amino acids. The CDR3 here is CASSYPSDRLSYEQYF. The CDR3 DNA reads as TGTGCCAGCAGTTACCCTTCGGACAGACTTAGCTACGAGCAGTACTTC.

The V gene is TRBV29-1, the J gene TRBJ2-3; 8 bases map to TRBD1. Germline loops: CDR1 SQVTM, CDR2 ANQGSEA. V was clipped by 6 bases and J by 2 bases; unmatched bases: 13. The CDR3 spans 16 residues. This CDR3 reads CSVKTIGTGHTDTQYF. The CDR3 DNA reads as TGCAGCGTCAAAACCATCGGGACAGGCCACACAGATACGCAGTATTTT.

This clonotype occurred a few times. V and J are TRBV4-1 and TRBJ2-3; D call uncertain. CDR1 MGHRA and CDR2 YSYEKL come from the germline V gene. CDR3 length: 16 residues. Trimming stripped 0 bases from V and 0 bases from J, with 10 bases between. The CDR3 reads CASSQEDLGSTDTQYF. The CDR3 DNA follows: TGCGCCAGCAGCCAAGAGGACCTCGGGAGCACAGATACGCAGTATTTT.

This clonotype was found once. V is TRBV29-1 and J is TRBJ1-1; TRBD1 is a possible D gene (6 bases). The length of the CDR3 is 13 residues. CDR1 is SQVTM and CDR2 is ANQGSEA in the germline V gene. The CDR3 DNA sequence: TGCACCACGTTGATTAGGGGGAAGTCTGAAGCTTTCTTT. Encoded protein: CTTLIRGKSEAFF. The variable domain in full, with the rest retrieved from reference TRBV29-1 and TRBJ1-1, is SAVISQKPSRDICQRGTSLTIQCQVDSQVTMMFWYRQQPGQSLTLIATANQGSEATYESGFVIDKFPISRPNLTFSTLTVSNMSPEDSSIYLCTTLIRGKSEAFFGQGTRLTVV.

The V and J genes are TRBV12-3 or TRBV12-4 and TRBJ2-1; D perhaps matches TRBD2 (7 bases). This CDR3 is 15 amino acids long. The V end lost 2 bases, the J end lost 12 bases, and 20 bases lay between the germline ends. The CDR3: CASSLRGGGFGWQFF. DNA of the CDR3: TGTGCCAGCAGTTTAAGGGGGGGTGGGTTCGGTTGGCAGTTCTTC.

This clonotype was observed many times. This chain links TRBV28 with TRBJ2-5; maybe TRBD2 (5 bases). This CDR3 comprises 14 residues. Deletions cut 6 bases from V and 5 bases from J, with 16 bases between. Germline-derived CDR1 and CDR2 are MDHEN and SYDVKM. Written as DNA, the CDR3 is TGTGCCAGCAGCCCGCGGATAGGCGGGGAGACCCAGTACTTC. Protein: CASSPRIGGETQYF.

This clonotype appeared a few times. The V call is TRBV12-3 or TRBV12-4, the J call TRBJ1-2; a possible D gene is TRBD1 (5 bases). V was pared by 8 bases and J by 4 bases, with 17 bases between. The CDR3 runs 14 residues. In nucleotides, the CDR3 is TGTGCCAGCTCCCCCTGGACAACGGGCTATGGCTACACCTTC. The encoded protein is CASSPWTTGYGYTF.

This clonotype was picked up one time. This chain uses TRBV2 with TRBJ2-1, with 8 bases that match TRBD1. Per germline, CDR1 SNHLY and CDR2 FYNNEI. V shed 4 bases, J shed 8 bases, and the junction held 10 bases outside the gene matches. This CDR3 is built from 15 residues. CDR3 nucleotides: TGTGCCAGCAGTGCTAACGGACAGGGCTCGGATGAGCAGTTCTTC. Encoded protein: CASSANGQGSDEQFF.

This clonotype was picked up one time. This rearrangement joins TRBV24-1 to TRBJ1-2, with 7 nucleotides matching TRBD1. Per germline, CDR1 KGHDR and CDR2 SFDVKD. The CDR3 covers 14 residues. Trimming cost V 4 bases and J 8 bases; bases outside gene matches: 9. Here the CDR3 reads CATSEPTGLRGYTF. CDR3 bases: TGTGCCACCAGTGAACCGACAGGGCTTCGAGGCTACACCTTC.

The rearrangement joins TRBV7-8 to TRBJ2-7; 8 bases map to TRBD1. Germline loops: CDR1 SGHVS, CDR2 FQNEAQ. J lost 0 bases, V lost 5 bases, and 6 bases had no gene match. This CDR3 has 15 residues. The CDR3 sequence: CASSADRGLSYEQYF. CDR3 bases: TGTGCCAGCAGCGCAGACAGGGGACTCTCCTACGAGCAGTACTTC.

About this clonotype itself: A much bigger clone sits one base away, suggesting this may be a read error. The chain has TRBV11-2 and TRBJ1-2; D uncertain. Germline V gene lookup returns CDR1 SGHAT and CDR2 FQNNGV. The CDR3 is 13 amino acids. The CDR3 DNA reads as TGTGCCGGCAGTCCAAGTTCTAACTATGGCTACACCTTC. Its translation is CAGSPSSNYGYTF.

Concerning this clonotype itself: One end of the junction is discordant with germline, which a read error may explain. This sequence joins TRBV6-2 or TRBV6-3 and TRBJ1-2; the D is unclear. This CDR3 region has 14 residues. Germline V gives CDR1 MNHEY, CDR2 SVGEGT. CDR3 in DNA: TGTACCAGCAGTTCACAGATTACCACTGGGGGCTACACCTTC. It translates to CTSSSQITTGGYTF.

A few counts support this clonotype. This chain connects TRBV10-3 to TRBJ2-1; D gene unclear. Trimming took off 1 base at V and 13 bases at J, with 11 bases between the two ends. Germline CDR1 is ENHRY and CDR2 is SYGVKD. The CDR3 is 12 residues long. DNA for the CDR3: TGTGCCATCAGTGAGTTGGGTTGGCACCAGTTCTTC. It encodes CAISELGWHQFF.

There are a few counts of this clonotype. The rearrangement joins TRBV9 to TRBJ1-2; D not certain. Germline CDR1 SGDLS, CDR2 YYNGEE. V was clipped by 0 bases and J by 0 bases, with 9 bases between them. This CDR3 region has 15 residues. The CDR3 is CASSVGGSSNYGYTF. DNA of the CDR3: TGTGCCAGCAGCGTAGGAGGTTCTTCTAACTATGGCTACACCTTC.

CDR3 DNA: TGTGCTAGTGGTTTGGTTGTCGGACCGCAGAACACTGAAGCTTTCTTT. Amino acid sequence: CASGLVVGPQNTEAFF. The chain has TRBV12-5 and TRBJ1-1, with D unresolved. The V gene lost 0 bases and the J gene lost 1 base, with 12 bases spanning the gap. This CDR3 is 16 amino acids long. CDR1 and CDR2 from the germline V gene are LGHNT and FRNRAP. The variable domain in full, with the rest retrieved from reference TRBV12-5 and TRBJ1-1, is DARVTQTPRHKVTEMGQEVTMRCQPILGHNTVFWYRQTMMQGLELLAYFRNRAPLDDSGMPKDRFSAEMPDATLATLKIQPSEPRDSAVYFCASGLVVGPQNTEAFFGQGTRLTVV.

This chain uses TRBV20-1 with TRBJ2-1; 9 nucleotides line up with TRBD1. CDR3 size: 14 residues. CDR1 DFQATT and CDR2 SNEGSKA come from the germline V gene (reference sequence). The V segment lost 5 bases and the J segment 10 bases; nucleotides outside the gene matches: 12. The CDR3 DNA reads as TGCAGTGCTGGGAACAGGGGGCCCTTCTACGAGCAGTTCTTC. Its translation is CSAGNRGPFYEQFF.

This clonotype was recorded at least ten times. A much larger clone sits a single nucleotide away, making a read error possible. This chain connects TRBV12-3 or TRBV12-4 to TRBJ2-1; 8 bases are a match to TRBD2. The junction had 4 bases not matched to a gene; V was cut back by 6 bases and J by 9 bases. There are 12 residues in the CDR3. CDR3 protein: CASSGGGGEQFF. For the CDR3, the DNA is TGTGCCAGCAGCGGGGGGGGCGGTGAGCAGTTCTTC.

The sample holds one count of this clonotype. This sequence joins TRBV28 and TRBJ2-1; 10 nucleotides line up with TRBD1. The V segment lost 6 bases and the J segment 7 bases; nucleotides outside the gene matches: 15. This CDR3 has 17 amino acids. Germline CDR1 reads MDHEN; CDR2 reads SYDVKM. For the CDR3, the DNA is TGTGCCAGCAGCCGACCACTTGGACAGGGGGGTAGGAATGAGCAGTTCTTC. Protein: CASSRPLGQGGRNEQFF.

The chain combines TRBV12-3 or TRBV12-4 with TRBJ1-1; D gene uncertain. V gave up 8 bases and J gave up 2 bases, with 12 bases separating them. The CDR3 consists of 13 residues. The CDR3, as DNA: TGTGCCAGCGGTCCCAGGACCAACACTGAAGCTTTCTTT. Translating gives CASGPRTNTEAFF.

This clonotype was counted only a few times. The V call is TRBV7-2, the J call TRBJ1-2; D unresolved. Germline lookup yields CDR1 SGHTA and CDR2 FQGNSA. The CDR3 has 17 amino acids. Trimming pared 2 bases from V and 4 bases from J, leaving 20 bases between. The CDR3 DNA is TGTGCCAGCAGCTTATCTTACCCCCTCGGGTCCATCTATGGCTACACCTTC. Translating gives CASSLSYPLGSIYGYTF.

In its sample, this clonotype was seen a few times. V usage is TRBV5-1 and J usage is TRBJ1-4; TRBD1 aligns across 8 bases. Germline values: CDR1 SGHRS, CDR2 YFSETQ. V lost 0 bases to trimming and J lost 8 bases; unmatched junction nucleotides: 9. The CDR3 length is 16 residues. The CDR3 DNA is TGCGCCAGCAGCTTGGTACCCGGACAGGGTGGCGAAAAACTGTTTTTT. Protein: CASSLVPGQGGEKLFF.

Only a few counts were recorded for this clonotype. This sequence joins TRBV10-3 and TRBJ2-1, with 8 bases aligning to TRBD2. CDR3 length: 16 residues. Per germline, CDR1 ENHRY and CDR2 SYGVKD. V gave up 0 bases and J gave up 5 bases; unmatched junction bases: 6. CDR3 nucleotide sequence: TGTGCCATCAGTGAGTCGTTCGGGGGGGCCGACAATGAGCAGTTCTTC. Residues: CAISESFGGADNEQFF.

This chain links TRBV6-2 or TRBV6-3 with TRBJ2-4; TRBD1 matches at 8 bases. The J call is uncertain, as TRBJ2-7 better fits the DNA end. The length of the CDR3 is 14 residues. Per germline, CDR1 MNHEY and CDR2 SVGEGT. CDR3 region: CASAPGTGLHEQYF. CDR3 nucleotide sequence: TGTGCCAGCGCCCCCGGGACAGGACTCCACGAGCAGTACTTC.

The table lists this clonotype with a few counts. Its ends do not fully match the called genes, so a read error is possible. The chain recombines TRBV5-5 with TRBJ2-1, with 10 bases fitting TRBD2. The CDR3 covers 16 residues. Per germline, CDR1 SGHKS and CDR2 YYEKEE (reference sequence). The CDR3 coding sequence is TGTGCCGGCAGCTTGGGTCCTAGCGGGGGACAGAATGAGCAGTTCTTC. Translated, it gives CAGSLGPSGGQNEQFF. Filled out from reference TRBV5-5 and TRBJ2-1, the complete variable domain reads DAGVTQSPTHLIKTRGQQVTLRCSPISGHKSVSWYQQVLGQGPQFIFQYYEKEERGRGNFPDRFSARQFPNYSSELNVNALLLGDSALYLCAGSLGPSGGQNEQFFGPGTRLTVL.

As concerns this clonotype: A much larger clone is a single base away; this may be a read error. The CDR3 nucleotides are TGCGCCAGCAGTACTGGGGAGTCCAGGGATACGCAGTATTTT. It yields the protein CASSTGESRDTQYF. The chain links TRBV5-1 to TRBJ2-3; D possibly corresponds to TRBD2 (5 bases). The CDR3 consists of 14 residues. Per the germline V gene, CDR1 is SGHRS and CDR2 is YFSETQ. Trimming cost V 5 bases and J 6 bases, with 16 bases left between them.

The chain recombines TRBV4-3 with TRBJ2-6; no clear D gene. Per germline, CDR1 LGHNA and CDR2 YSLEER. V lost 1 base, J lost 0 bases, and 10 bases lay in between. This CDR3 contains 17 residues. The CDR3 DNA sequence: TGCGCCAGCAGCCAAGTATTGGTTAACTCTGGGGCCAACGTCCTGACTTTC. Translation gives CASSQVLVNSGANVLTF.